This is a list of T cell receptor beta chains from one sample in a study of blood T cell repertoires in COVID-19. Assay used: immunoSEQ multiplex PCR; TCRdb lists only in-frame clones, some missing. Here the sample spans some 130,000 clones, more than 75% being singletons. The specimen sequenced was peripheral blood. Receptor source: a middle-aged man with active COVID-19. CDR3s include the opening cysteine and the closing phenylalanine or tryptophan. The D gene is left open where the match is weak. Rows may omit the clone size; those that give it use once, few, many or a size class.

CDR3 DNA: TGTGCCACCAGCAGAACTACAGGGGGCACCGGTTTGGGGAATGAGCAGTTCTTC
CDR3 protein: CATSRTTGGTGLGNEQFF
D gene: TRBD1
J gene: TRBJ2-1
clone size: NA
V gene: TRBV15

CDR3 DNA: TGCGCCAGCAGCGGCGGACAGGGCCGCGGAGGCTACACCTTC
CDR3 protein: CASSGGQGRGGYTF
D gene: TRBD1
J gene: TRBJ1-2
clone size: NA
V gene: TRBV5-1

CDR3 DNA: TGCGCCAGCAGCGATCGTGGTAGACAGGGCTCCAATGAGCAGTTCTTC
CDR3 protein: CASSDRGRQGSNEQFF
D gene: TRBD1
J gene: TRBJ2-1
clone size: NA
V gene: TRBV5-1

CDR3 DNA: TGTGCCAGCTCACAGCGGGAGGGCCTTGGGGATGAGCAGTTCTTC
CDR3 protein: CASSQREGLGDEQFF
D gene: TRBD2
J gene: TRBJ2-1
clone size: NA
V gene: TRBV18

CDR3 DNA: TGTGCCATCAGTGGGTCAGCCCTCAACTATGGCTACACCTTC
CDR3 protein: CAISGSALNYGYTF
D gene: NA
J gene: TRBJ1-2
clone size: NA
V gene: TRBV10-3

CDR3 DNA: TGTGCCAGCAGCCCCCGGGGGGGTTCTAGCACAGATACGCAGTATTTT
CDR3 protein: CASSPRGGSSTDTQYF
D gene: TRBD2
J gene: TRBJ2-3
clone size: NA
V gene: TRBV3-1/TRBV3-2

CDR3 DNA: TGTGCCAGCAGCTTACAGGGGAAAATAGATGAGCAGTTCTTC
CDR3 protein: CASSLQGKIDEQFF
D gene: NA
J gene: TRBJ2-1
clone size: NA
V gene: TRBV7-2

CDR3 DNA: TGTGCCAGCATAACGGCGGGAGGGAACACTGAAGCTTTCTTT
CDR3 protein: CASITAGGNTEAFF
D gene: NA
J gene: TRBJ1-1
clone size: NA
V gene: TRBV6-5

CDR3 DNA: TGTGCCAGCAGCCCCGACATAAGGGAGGCTAACTATGGCTACACCTTC
CDR3 protein: CASSPDIREANYGYTF
D gene: NA
J gene: TRBJ1-2
clone size: NA
V gene: TRBV4-2

CDR3 DNA: TGTGCCAGCAGCCAGATGGGGCCCGGGACAGGGAATCGCAATGAGCAGTTCTTC
CDR3 protein: CASSQMGPGTGNRNEQFF
D gene: TRBD1
J gene: TRBJ2-1
clone size: NA
V gene: TRBV4-2

CDR3 DNA: TGTGCCAGCAGTGGAGGACTGAACTATGGCTACACCTTC
CDR3 protein: CASSGGLNYGYTF
D gene: NA
J gene: TRBJ1-2
clone size: once
V gene: TRBV2